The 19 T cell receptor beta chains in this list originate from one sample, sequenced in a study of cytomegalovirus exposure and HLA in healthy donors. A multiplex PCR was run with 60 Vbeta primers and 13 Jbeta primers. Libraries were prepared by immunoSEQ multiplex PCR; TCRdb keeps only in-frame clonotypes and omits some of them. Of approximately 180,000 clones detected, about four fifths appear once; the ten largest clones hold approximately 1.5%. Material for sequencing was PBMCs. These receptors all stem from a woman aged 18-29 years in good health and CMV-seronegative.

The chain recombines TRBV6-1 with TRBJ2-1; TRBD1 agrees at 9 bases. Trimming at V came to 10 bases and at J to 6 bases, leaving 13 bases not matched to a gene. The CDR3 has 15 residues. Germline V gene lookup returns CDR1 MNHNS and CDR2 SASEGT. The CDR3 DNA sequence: TGTGCCATACCAGCGTCGGGACAGGGTTTCAATGAGCAGTTCTTC. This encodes CAIPASGQGFNEQFF.

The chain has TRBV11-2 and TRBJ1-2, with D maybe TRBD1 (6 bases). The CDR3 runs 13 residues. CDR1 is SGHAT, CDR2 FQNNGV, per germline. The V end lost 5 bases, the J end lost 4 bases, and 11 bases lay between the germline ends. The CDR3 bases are TGTGCCAGCAGCCCAGACAGGTCCTATGGCTACACCTTC. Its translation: CASSPDRSYGYTF.

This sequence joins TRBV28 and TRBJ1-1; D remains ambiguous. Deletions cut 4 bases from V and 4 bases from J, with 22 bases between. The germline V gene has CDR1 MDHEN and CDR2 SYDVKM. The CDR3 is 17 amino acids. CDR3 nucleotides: TGTGCCAGCAGTTCCCGGACTGTGTTGGGTGTGGCCACTGAAGCTTTCTTT. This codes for CASSSRTVLGVATEAFF.

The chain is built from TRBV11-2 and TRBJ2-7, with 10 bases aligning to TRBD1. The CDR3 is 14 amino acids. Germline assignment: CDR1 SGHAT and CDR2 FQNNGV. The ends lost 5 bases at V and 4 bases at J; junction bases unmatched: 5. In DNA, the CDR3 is TGTGCCAGCAGCCTGGGACAGGGGAAATACGAGCAGTACGTC. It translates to CASSLGQGKYEQYV.

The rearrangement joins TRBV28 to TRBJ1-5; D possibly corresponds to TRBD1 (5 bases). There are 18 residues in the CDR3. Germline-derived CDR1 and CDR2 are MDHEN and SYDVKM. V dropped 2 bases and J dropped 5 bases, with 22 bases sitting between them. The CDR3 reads CASSLAGRGYRRDQPQHF. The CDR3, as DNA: TGTGCCAGCAGTTTAGCGGGACGGGGGTACCGCCGCGATCAGCCCCAGCATTTT.

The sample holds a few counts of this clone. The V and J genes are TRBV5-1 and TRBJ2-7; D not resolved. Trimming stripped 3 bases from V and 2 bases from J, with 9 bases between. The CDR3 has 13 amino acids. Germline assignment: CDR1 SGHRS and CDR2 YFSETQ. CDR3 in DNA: TGCGCCAGCAGCTCTTCTGCTACCTACGAGCAGTACTTC. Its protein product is CASSSSATYEQYF. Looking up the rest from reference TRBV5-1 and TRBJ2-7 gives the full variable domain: KAGVTQTPRYLIKTRGQQVTLSCSPISGHRSVSWYQQTPGQGLQFLFEYFSETQRNKGNFPGRFSGRQFSNSRSEMNVSTLELGDSALYLCASSSSATYEQYFGPGTRLTVT.

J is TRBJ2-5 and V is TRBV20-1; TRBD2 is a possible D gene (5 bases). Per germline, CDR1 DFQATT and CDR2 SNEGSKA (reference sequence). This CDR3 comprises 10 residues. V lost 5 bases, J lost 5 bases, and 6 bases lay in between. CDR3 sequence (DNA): TGCAGTGCTCAGCGGGAGACCCAGTACTTC. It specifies CSAQRETQYF.

This CDR3 is CASSQEGSGQGAILETQYF. The CDR3 DNA reads as TGTGCCAGCAGCCAAGAAGGTAGTGGTCAGGGGGCAATACTCGAGACCCAGTACTTC. The J gene is TRBJ2-5, the V gene TRBV14, with 8 bases lining up with TRBD1. The length of the CDR3 is 19 residues. Germline V lookup: CDR1 SGHDN, CDR2 FVKESK. J lost 5 bases, V lost 0 bases, and 17 bases had no gene match.

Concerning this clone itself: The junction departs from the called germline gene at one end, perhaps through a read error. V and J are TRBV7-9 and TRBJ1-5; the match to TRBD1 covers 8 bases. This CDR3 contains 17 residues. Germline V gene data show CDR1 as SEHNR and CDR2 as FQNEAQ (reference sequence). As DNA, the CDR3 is TGTTCCAGCAGCCCGGACGGACAGGGAAGAGATGATCAGCCCCAGCATTTT. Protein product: CSSSPDGQGRDDQPQHF. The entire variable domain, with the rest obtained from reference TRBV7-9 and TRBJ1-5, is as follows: DTGVSQNPRHKITKRGQNVTFRCDPISEHNRLYWYRQTLGQGPEFLTYFQNEAQLEKSRLLSDRFSAERPKGSFSTLEIQRTEQGDSAMYLCSSSPDGQGRDDQPQHFGDGTRLSIL.

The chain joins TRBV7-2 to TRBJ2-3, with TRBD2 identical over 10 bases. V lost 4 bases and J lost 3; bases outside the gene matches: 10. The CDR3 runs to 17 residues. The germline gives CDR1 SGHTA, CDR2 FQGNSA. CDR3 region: CASSSRASGSGTDTQYF. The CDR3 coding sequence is TGTGCCAGCAGCTCCAGGGCTAGCGGGAGCGGAACAGATACGCAGTATTTT.

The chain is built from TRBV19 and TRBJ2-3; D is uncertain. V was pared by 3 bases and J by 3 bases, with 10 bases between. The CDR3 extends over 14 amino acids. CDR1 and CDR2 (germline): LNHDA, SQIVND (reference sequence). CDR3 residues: CASSMRGYTDTQYF. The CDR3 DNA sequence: TGTGCCAGTAGTATGAGAGGTTATACAGATACGCAGTATTTT.

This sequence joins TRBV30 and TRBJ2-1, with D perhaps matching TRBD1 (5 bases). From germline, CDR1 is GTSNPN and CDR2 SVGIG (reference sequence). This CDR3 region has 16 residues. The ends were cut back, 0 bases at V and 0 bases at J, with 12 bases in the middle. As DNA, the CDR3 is TGTGCCTGGAGTGTACCCCTGGACAACTCCTACAATGAGCAGTTCTTC. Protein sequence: CAWSVPLDNSYNEQFF.

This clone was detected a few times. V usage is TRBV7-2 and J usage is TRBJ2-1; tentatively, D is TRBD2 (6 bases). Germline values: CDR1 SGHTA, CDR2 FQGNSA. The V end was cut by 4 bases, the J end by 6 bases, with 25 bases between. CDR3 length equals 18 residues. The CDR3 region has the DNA TGTGCCAGCAGCTCGTCCCCTCCTGGGGGGAGAGTAGCCAATGAGCAGTTCTTC. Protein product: CASSSSPPGGRVANEQFF.

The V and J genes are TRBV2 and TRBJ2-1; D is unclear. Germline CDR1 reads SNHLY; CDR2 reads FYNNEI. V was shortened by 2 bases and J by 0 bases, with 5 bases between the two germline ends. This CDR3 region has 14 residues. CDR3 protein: CASSETSSYNEQFF. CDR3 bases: TGTGCCAGCAGTGAAACGAGCTCCTACAATGAGCAGTTCTTC.

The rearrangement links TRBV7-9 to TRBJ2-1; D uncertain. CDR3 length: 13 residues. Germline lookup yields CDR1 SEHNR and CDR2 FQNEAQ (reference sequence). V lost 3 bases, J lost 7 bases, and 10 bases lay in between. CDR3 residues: CASSLVPENEQFF. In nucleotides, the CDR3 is TGTGCCAGCAGCTTGGTCCCAGAAAATGAGCAGTTCTTC.

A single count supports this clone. The CDR3, as DNA: TGTGCCAGCAGTCCAGCGGGAGCTGGGGAGCTGTTTTTT. Its protein is CASSPAGAGELFF. The chain combines TRBV27 with TRBJ2-2, with 8 bases identical to TRBD2. The CDR3 consists of 13 residues. CDR1 is MNHEY and CDR2 is SMNVEV in the germline V gene (reference sequence). Losses at the gene ends were 5 bases for V and 8 bases for J; bases not matched to a gene: 4.

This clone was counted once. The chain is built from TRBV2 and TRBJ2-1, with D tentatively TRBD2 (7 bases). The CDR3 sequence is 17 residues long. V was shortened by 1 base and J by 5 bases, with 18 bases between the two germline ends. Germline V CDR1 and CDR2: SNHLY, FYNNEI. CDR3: CASSEGTRDITDNEQFF. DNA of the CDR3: TGTGCCAGCAGTGAAGGGACTAGGGACATTACCGACAATGAGCAGTTCTTC.

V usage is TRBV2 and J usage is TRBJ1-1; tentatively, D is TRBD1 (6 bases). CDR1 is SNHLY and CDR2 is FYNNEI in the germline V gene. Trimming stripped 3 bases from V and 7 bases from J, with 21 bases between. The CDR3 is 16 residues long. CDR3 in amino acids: CASSDPLAGGPGEAFF. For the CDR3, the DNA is TGTGCCAGCAGTGATCCGCTTGCGGGGGGGCCCGGTGAAGCTTTCTTT.

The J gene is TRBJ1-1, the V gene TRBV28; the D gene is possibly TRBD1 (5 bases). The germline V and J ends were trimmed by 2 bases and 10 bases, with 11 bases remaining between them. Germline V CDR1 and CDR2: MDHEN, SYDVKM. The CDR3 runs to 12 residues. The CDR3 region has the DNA TGTGCCAGCAGTTTAAGGGGAGGGGTAGCTTTCTTT. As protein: CASSLRGGVAFF. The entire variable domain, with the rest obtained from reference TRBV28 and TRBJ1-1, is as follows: DVKVTQSSRYLVKRTGEKVFLECVQDMDHENMFWYRQDPGLGLRLIYFSYDVKMKEKGDIPEGYSVSREKKERFSLILESASTNQTSMYLCASSLRGGVAFFGQGTRLTVV.